The 18 T cell receptor beta chains presented below share a single source sample, sequenced in a study of cytomegalovirus exposure and HLA in healthy donors. Only in-frame clones appear in the TCRdb table, and some are missing; sequencing was by immunoSEQ multiplex PCR. The top ten clones hold 1% to 1.5% of a sample with more than 95,000 clones, about 94% of them seen once. The specimen sequenced was PBMCs. Receptors originate from a woman between 18 and 30 years old in good health and CMV-seronegative.

This chain connects TRBV7-6 to TRBJ2-3; D call uncertain. V shed 3 bases and J shed 6 bases, with 7 bases lying between them. Germline CDR1 reads SGHVS; CDR2 reads FNYEAQ. The CDR3 loop spans 12 amino acids. This chain's CDR3 is CASSFESDTQYF. The CDR3, as DNA: TGTGCCAGCAGCTTCGAGTCCGATACGCAGTATTTT.

This clone was detected only once. The chain carries TRBV7-9 and TRBJ1-1; D is possibly TRBD1 (5 bases). This CDR3 contains 13 residues. Deletions cut 3 bases from V and 7 bases from J, with 12 bases between. Germline values: CDR1 SEHNR, CDR2 FQNEAQ (reference sequence). Here the CDR3 DNA reads TGTGCCAGCAGCTTTGACAGCTTTCTTGAAGCTTTCTTT. Translated, it gives CASSFDSFLEAFF.

The V and J genes are TRBV30 and TRBJ2-5; the match to TRBD1 covers 7 bases. In germline, CDR1 is GTSNPN, CDR2 SVGIG (reference sequence). This CDR3 has 14 residues. Losses at the gene ends were 3 bases for V and 2 bases for J; bases not matched to a gene: 6. The DNA of the CDR3 is TGTGCCTGGAGGGAAAGGGACAGACAAGAGACCCAGTACTTC. It translates to CAWRERDRQETQYF.

The J gene is TRBJ1-1, the V gene TRBV11-2; D unresolved. The germline V gene has CDR1 SGHAT and CDR2 FQNNGV. The V end lost 3 bases, the J end lost 5 bases, and 7 bases lay between the germline ends. The CDR3 runs to 12 residues. The CDR3: CASSFPGTEAFF. Here the CDR3 DNA reads TGTGCCAGCAGCTTCCCGGGGACTGAAGCTTTCTTT.

On this clone itself: This sample also contains other DNA sequences that code for the same CDR3. V usage is TRBV7-9 and J usage is TRBJ1-1; D is uncertain. This CDR3 has 12 amino acids. The germline CDR1 and CDR2 sequences are SEHNR and FQNEAQ (reference sequence). Deletions cut 3 bases from V and 3 bases from J, with 5 bases between. The CDR3 loop is CASSLSDTEAFF. The DNA of the CDR3 is TGTGCCAGCAGCTTGAGTGACACTGAAGCTTTCTTT. Looking up the rest from reference TRBV7-9 and TRBJ1-1 gives the full variable domain: DTGVSQNPRHKITKRGQNVTFRCDPISEHNRLYWYRQTLGQGPEFLTYFQNEAQLEKSRLLSDRFSAERPKGSFSTLEIQRTEQGDSAMYLCASSLSDTEAFFGQGTRLTVV.

The chain has TRBV27 and TRBJ1-4, with 8 bases aligning to TRBD1. Germline CDR1 is MNHEY and CDR2 is SMNVEV (reference sequence). The V segment lost 5 bases and the J segment 8 bases; nucleotides outside the gene matches: 7. The CDR3 is made up of 14 amino acids. The CDR3 spells CASSPRQGREKLFF. The CDR3 region has the DNA TGTGCCAGCAGTCCCAGACAGGGGCGGGAAAAACTGTTTTTT.

The chain employs TRBV6-6 and TRBJ2-7; possibly TRBD2 for D (5 bases). Trimming pared 2 bases from V and 6 bases from J, leaving 11 bases between. The CDR3 sequence is 13 residues long. From germline, CDR1 is MNHNY and CDR2 SVGAGI (reference sequence). CDR3 DNA: TGTGCCAGCAGTTACGTGAGGGCCCGCGAGCAGTACTTC. Protein sequence: CASSYVRAREQYF.

The rearrangement joins TRBV5-4 to TRBJ2-1; 11 nucleotides align to TRBD2. Looked up from germline, CDR1 is SGHNT and CDR2 is YYREEE (reference sequence). The trim removed 2 bases at V and 3 bases at J, leaving 4 bases unmatched. The CDR3 runs 16 residues. The CDR3 DNA sequence: TGTGCCAGCAGCTTTTTAGGGACTAGCGGCTACAATGAGCAGTTCTTC. Protein sequence: CASSFLGTSGYNEQFF.

This chain connects TRBV18 to TRBJ2-7; 9 nucleotides align to TRBD2. The CDR3 loop spans 13 amino acids. V trimming: 4 bases; J trimming: 7 bases; junction bases outside the gene matches: 5. Germline CDR1 reads KGHSH; CDR2 reads LQKENI. The CDR3: CASSLMREGEQYF. CDR3 bases: TGTGCCAGCTCACTGATGCGGGAGGGGGAGCAGTACTTC.

V usage is TRBV30 and J usage is TRBJ1-2; D is unclear. V lost 0 bases and J lost 3, with 11 bases in between. The CDR3 runs 14 residues. The germline V gene encodes CDR1 GTSNPN and CDR2 SVGIG (reference sequence). This CDR3 is CAWSVLKSDYGYTF. CDR3 DNA sequence: TGTGCCTGGAGTGTACTTAAAAGTGACTATGGCTACACCTTC. Filled out from reference TRBV30 and TRBJ1-2, the complete variable domain reads SQTIHQWPATLVQPVGSPLSLECTVEGTSNPNLYWYRQAAGRGLQLLFYSVGIGQISSEVPQNLSASRPQDRQFILSSKKLLLSDSGFYLCAWSVLKSDYGYTFGSGTRLTVV.

The sample holds one count of this clone. This chain connects TRBV6-1 to TRBJ2-5; 7 positions agree with TRBD1. The germline gives CDR1 MNHNS, CDR2 SASEGT. The V and J ends lost 6 bases and 6 bases, in that order; junction bases with no gene match: 10. This CDR3 spans 14 amino acids. The CDR3 spells CASRPTGVRQTQYF. The DNA for the CDR3 is TGTGCCAGCAGACCTACAGGGGTCCGCCAGACCCAGTACTTC.

This chain joins TRBV9 and TRBJ2-2; weak D call: TRBD1 (7 bases). Per the germline V gene, CDR1 is SGDLS and CDR2 is YYNGEE. The CDR3 has 17 amino acids. Trimming took 4 bases from V and 0 from J, leaving 16 bases between them. CDR3 in DNA: TGTGCCAGCAGCCACCCCGGGGGACAGCCGAACACCGGGGAGCTGTTTTTT. It codes for CASSHPGGQPNTGELFF.

The chain employs TRBV7-9 and TRBJ2-1, with a weak D call TRBD1 (5 bases). The CDR3 totals 13 residues. Trimming took off 5 bases at V and 4 bases at J, with 9 bases between the two ends. Germline loops: CDR1 SEHNR, CDR2 FQNEAQ (reference sequence). CDR3 protein: CASSHDRYNEQFF. For the CDR3, the DNA is TGTGCCAGCAGCCACGACAGATACAATGAGCAGTTCTTC.

CDR3 in amino acids: CASRYMPGGQRIHEQYF. DNA for the CDR3: TGCGCCAGCAGATATATGCCAGGGGGACAACGAATTCACGAGCAGTACTTC. This chain links TRBV5-1 with TRBJ2-7; 7 bases match TRBD1. CDR1 and CDR2 from the germline V gene are SGHRS and YFSETQ. The J segment lost 5 bases and the V segment lost 5 bases, leaving 19 bases of the junction unmatched. This CDR3 has 17 residues.

The genes are TRBV28 and TRBJ1-1; 8 bases match TRBD1. CDR1 and CDR2 (germline): MDHEN, SYDVKM. The CDR3 sequence is 16 residues long. The V segment lost 2 bases and the J segment 11 bases; nucleotides outside the gene matches: 16. DNA for the CDR3: TGTGCCAGCAGTTTACCAACCCCGGACAGGGATGGCATTGCTTTCTTT. Translated, it gives CASSLPTPDRDGIAFF.

The chain recombines TRBV2 with TRBJ2-1, with 13 bases lining up with TRBD2. Trimming took 6 bases from V and 5 from J; bases not matched to a gene: 7. This CDR3 comprises 16 residues. Germline V lookup: CDR1 SNHLY, CDR2 FYNNEI. The CDR3 sequence is CASRALAGGPHNEQFF. CDR3 nucleotides: TGTGCCAGCAGAGCACTAGCGGGAGGGCCCCACAATGAGCAGTTCTTC.

This rearrangement joins TRBV11-2 to TRBJ2-1; TRBD2 agrees at 12 bases. The V gene end was trimmed by 3 bases and the J gene end by 4 bases; junction bases not matched to a gene: 4. The length of the CDR3 is 16 residues. The germline V gene has CDR1 SGHAT and CDR2 FQNNGV. The chain's CDR3 is CASSFRLAGVYNEQFF. CDR3 coding DNA: TGTGCCAGCAGCTTCCGACTAGCGGGAGTTTACAATGAGCAGTTCTTC.

The V call is TRBV7-9, the J call TRBJ2-7; 7 nucleotides line up with TRBD2. The V segment lost 2 bases and the J segment 9 bases; nucleotides outside the gene matches: 4. The germline V gene has CDR1 SEHNR and CDR2 FQNEAQ (reference sequence). The CDR3 runs to 12 residues. The CDR3 sequence is CASSLNLAVQYF. The CDR3 region has the DNA TGTGCCAGCAGCTTAAACCTAGCGGTGCAGTACTTC. Full variable domain (outside the CDR3, taken from reference TRBV7-9 and TRBJ2-7): DTGVSQNPRHKITKRGQNVTFRCDPISEHNRLYWYRQTLGQGPEFLTYFQNEAQLEKSRLLSDRFSAERPKGSFSTLEIQRTEQGDSAMYLCASSLNLAVQYFGPGTRLTVT.